This is a list of T cell receptor beta chains from one sample in a study of graft-versus-host responses after intestinal transplantation. No antigens are known for them. Data came from immunoSEQ multiplex PCR; TCRdb stores just in-frame clones and leaves some out. The data show roughly 120,000 clones, just over 90% seen once. The specimen comprised unstimulated CD4+ T cells sorted from spleen or lymph node cells, sampled before transplant. The origin of the receptors is a human donor who was the organ donor for an intestinal transplant. Each CDR3 is given with its conserved first and last residue. The order of the fields is clone size, J gene, V gene, D gene, CDR3 protein, CDR3 DNA. A D gene is named only where the DNA matches it firmly. Not every row has a clone size; where given, it reads once, few, many or a size class.

.	TRBJ2-5	TRBV25-1	.	CASSPFPGQEQETQYF	TGTGCCAGCAGTCCCTTTCCGGGACAAGAGCAAGAGACCCAGTACTTC
.	TRBJ2-3	TRBV11-2	TRBD2	CASIPGLAVQGDTQYF	TGTGCCAGCATCCCGGGACTAGCGGTTCAGGGTGATACGCAGTATTTT
.	TRBJ2-3	TRBV5-4	TRBD2	CASSETSGRRSDTQYF	TGTGCCAGCAGCGAGACTAGCGGGAGAAGGTCAGATACGCAGTATTTT
.	TRBJ2-3	TRBV7-3	TRBD2	CASSLTSGTDTQYF	TGTGCCAGCAGCTTAACTAGCGGGACAGATACGCAGTATTTT
.	TRBJ1-3	TRBV6-1	TRBD1	CASSRGQAGNTIYF	TGTGCCAGCAGCCGGGGACAGGCTGGAAACACCATATATTTT
.	TRBJ1-5	TRBV30	.	CAWSVDRTNQPQHF	TGTGCCTGGAGTGTTGACCGAACCAATCAGCCCCAGCATTTT
.	TRBJ2-3	TRBV10-3	.	CAIKGLQGEDTQYF	TGTGCCATCAAGGGACTACAGGGAGAGGATACGCAGTATTTT
.	TRBJ2-7	TRBV23-1	TRBD1	CASSQYAPDDRDPYEQYF	TGCGCCAGCAGTCAATACGCCCCGGACGACAGGGACCCCTACGAGCAGTACTTC
.	TRBJ2-3	TRBV7-9	TRBD2	CASSRTSGKATDTQYF	TGTGCCAGCAGCCGGACTAGCGGGAAAGCCACAGATACGCAGTATTTT
.	TRBJ2-7	TRBV6-6	TRBD2	CASSFSTSGSSYEQYF	TGTGCCAGCAGTTTCTCGACTAGCGGGAGCTCCTACGAGCAGTACTTC
once	TRBJ2-7	TRBV19	TRBD1	CASSSLGTGNSEQYF	TGTGCCAGTAGTTCGTTAGGGACAGGGAACTCCGAGCAGTACTTC
.	TRBJ1-4	TRBV28	TRBD1	CASHDRGWEKLFF	TGTGCCAGCCACGACAGGGGTTGGGAAAAACTGTTTTTT
.	TRBJ2-5	TRBV2	TRBD2	CASSDYLAGKGETQYF	TGTGCCAGCAGTGATTATCTAGCGGGAAAGGGGGAGACCCAGTACTTC
.	TRBJ1-5	TRBV6-5	.	CASSRGQSNQPQHF	TGTGCCAGCAGCCGCGGACAGTCCAATCAGCCCCAGCATTTT
.	TRBJ2-5	TRBV6-5	.	CASSQVQTQYF	TGTGCCAGCAGCCAGGTACAGACCCAGTACTTC
.	TRBJ1-4	TRBV29-1	.	CSVAGAKGEKLFF	TGCAGCGTTGCTGGGGCTAAAGGGGAAAAACTGTTTTTT
.	TRBJ2-7	TRBV5-1	.	CASSSAATLGEQYF	TGCGCCAGCAGCTCCGCGGCTACCCTAGGGGAGCAGTACTTC
.	TRBJ1-2	TRBV7-2	.	CASSLNPVNYGYTF	TGTGCCAGCAGCTTAAATCCGGTAAACTATGGCTACACCTTC
once	TRBJ1-1	TRBV2	.	CATQVGRYTEAFF	TGTGCCACCCAAGTGGGGCGGTACACTGAAGCTTTCTTT
.	TRBJ2-1	TRBV6-6	.	CASYGDSYNEQFF	TGTGCCAGCTACGGGGACTCCTACAATGAGCAGTTCTTC
.	TRBJ2-3	TRBV7-9	.	CASRDSRTNTDTQYF	TGTGCCAGCAGGGACTCGAGAACAAACACAGATACGCAGTATTTT
few	TRBJ2-3	TRBV20-1	.	CSARRDTQYF	TGCAGTGCTAGAAGAGATACGCAGTATTTT
.	TRBJ2-5	TRBV28	.	CASTFNGETQYF	TGTGCCAGCACCTTCAACGGAGAGACCCAGTACTTC
.	TRBJ2-5	TRBV19	.	CASSPGRGNVYVETQYF	TGTGCCAGTAGTCCTGGCAGGGGCAATGTGTATGTGGAGACCCAGTACTTC
.	TRBJ1-3	TRBV5-5	TRBD1	CASSGHRGGGNTIYF	TGTGCCAGCAGCGGGCACAGGGGGGGCGGAAACACCATATATTTT
.	TRBJ1-2	TRBV28	.	CASGSTGLRYGYTF	TGTGCCAGCGGGAGTACAGGACTTCGCTATGGCTACACCTTC
.	TRBJ2-1	TRBV30	.	CAWSALHYNEQFF	TGTGCCTGGAGTGCTTTACACTACAATGAGCAGTTCTTC
.	TRBJ2-1	TRBV11-2	.	CASSLSAGPYNEQFF	TGTGCCAGCAGCTTATCGGCCGGGCCTTACAATGAGCAGTTCTTC
.	TRBJ2-1	TRBV4-2	.	CASSQDASYNEQFF	TGTGCCAGCAGCCAAGATGCCAGCTACAATGAGCAGTTCTTC
.	TRBJ1-3	TRBV5-1	.	CASSLGPTDPSGNTIYF	TGCGCCAGCAGCTTGGGACCAACTGACCCCTCTGGAAACACCATATATTTT
.	TRBJ2-7	TRBV21-1	.	CASSKTVSYEQYF	TGTGCCAGCAGCAAGACAGTCTCCTACGAGCAGTACTTC
.	TRBJ2-2	TRBV2	TRBD2	CASSETSGRNTGELFF	TGTGCCAGCAGTGAGACTAGCGGGAGGAACACCGGGGAGCTGTTTTTT
.	TRBJ2-1	TRBV5-6	TRBD1	CASSRDRLSYNEQFF	TGTGCCAGCAGCCGGGACAGGCTCTCCTACAATGAGCAGTTCTTC
once	TRBJ2-5	TRBV10-1	.	CASSEGHQETQYF	TGCGCCAGCAGTGAGGGACACCAAGAGACCCAGTACTTC
.	TRBJ1-1	TRBV2	TRBD1	CASSEGRGRRLNTEAFF	TGTGCCAGCAGTGAAGGCAGGGGGCGAAGGTTGAACACTGAAGCTTTCTTT